Included here is one TCR beta chain sequence, with context. The PCR had 60 Vbeta and 13 Jbeta primers. The protocol was immunoSEQ multiplex PCR, while the TCRdb copy is restricted to in-frame clones and leaves out a portion. This sample has 200,000 to 250,000 clones; 82% occur once, and the top ten carry around 5.7%. This entry is derived from a study of cytomegalovirus exposure and HLA in healthy donors. Looking at the study overall: Among 398 genotyped donors, around 81% fell in the Caucasian-associated ancestry cluster.

Material for sequencing was PBMCs. The clonotype originates from a woman in her thirties or forties in good health and CMV-seropositive.

The CDR3 DNA sequence: TGTGCCAGCAGCGCGTCCCTGGGGGGTGGAAACACCATATATTTT. Amino acid sequence: CASSASLGGGNTIYF. The genes are TRBV11-2 and TRBJ1-3; D is perhaps TRBD1 (5 bases). Trimming removed 5 bases at V and 3 bases at J, with 14 bases between. The CDR3 loop spans 15 amino acids. In germline, CDR1 is SGHAT, CDR2 FQNNGV.